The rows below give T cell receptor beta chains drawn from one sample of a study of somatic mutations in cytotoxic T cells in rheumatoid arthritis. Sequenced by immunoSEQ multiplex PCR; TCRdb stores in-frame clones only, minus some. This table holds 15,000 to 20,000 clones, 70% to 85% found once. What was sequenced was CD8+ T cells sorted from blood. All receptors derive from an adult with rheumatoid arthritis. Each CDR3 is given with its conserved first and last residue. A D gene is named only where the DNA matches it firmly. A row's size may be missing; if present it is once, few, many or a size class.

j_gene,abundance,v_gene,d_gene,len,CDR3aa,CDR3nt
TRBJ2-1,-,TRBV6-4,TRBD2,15,CASSGTSGGANEQFF,TGTGCCAGCAGTGGGACTAGCGGGGGGGCCAATGAGCAGTTCTTC
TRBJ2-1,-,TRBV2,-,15,CASSERGQNYNEQFF,TGTGCCAGCAGTGAAAGGGGACAAAACTACAATGAGCAGTTCTTC
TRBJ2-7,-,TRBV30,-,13,CAWTQDRTYEQYF,TGTGCCTGGACCCAAGACAGGACCTACGAGCAGTACTTC
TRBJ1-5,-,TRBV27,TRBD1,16,CASSLLGTGSNQPQHF,TGTGCCAGCAGTTTACTAGGGACAGGGAGTAATCAGCCCCAGCATTTT
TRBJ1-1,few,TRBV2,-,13,CACTAQGRNEAFF,TGTGCCTGCACTGCACAGGGAAGGAATGAAGCTTTCTTT
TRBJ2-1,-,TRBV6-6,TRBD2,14,CASRAGVPYNEQFF,TGTGCCAGCAGAGCGGGGGTCCCTTACAATGAGCAGTTCTTC
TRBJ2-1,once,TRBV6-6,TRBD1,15,CASSLAGGKNNEQFF,TGTGCCAGCAGCCTGGCAGGGGGCAAGAACAATGAGCAGTTCTTC
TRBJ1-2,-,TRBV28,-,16,CASSPLGSILFNGYTF,TGTGCCAGCAGTCCCCTAGGGTCAATCCTATTCAATGGCTACACCTTC
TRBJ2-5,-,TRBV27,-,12,CASRDTLFAQYF,TGTGCCAGCAGAGACACTCTTTTCGCCCAGTACTTC
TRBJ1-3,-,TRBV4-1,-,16,CASSQPTGRSGNTIYF,TGCGCCAGCAGCCAACCTACAGGGCGCTCTGGAAACACCATATATTTT
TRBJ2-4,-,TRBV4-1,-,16,CASSQEWRAAKNIQYF,TGCGCCAGCAGCCAAGAGTGGCGGGCAGCCAAAAACATTCAGTACTTC
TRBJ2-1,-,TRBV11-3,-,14,CASSLVLGGNEQFF,TGTGCCAGCAGCTTAGTTCTAGGGGGCAATGAGCAGTTCTTC
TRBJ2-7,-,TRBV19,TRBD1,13,CASSIGQGSPEYF,TGTGCCAGTAGTATCGGACAGGGCAGTCCGGAGTACTTC
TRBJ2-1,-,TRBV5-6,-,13,CASRDSPYNEQFF,TGTGCCAGCCGGGACTCACCCTACAATGAGCAGTTCTTC
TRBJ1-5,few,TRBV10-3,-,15,CAISERAGPNQPQHF,TGTGCCATCAGTGAGAGGGCAGGGCCCAATCAGCCCCAGCATTTT
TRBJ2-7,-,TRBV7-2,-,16,CASSLIRRRDAYEQYF,TGTGCCAGCAGCTTAATTCGGAGGAGGGACGCCTACGAGCAGTACTTC
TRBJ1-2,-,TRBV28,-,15,CASSLREDSLYGYTF,TGTGCCAGCAGTTTACGGGAAGACAGTCTCTATGGCTACACCTTC
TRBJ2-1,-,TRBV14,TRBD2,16,CASSQLSSGGGNEQFF,TGTGCCAGCAGCCAACTAAGTAGCGGGGGGGGCAATGAGCAGTTCTTC
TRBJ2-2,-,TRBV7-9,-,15,CASRFRGADTGELFF,TGTGCCAGCAGATTCAGGGGTGCGGACACCGGGGAGCTGTTTTTT
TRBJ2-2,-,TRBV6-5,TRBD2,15,CASSPPSGGTGELFF,TGTGCCAGCAGTCCCCCTAGCGGGGGGACCGGGGAGCTGTTTTTT
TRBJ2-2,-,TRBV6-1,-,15,CASPVNNGDTGELFF,TGTGCCAGCCCAGTGAATAACGGAGACACCGGGGAGCTGTTTTTT
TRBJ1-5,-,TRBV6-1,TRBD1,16,CASSEEEGTGYQPQHF,TGTGCCAGCAGTGAAGAGGAGGGGACAGGTTATCAGCCCCAGCATTTT
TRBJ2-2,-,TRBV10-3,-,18,CAIRTGLLRGGNTGELFF,TGTGCCATTCGCACGGGACTCCTAAGAGGAGGGAACACCGGGGAGCTGTTTTTT
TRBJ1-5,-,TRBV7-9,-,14,CASSAGGFNQPQHF,TGTGCCAGCAGCGCCGGGGGATTCAATCAGCCCCAGCATTTT
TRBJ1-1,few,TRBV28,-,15,CASSPGWGGAAEAFF,TGTGCCAGCAGTCCCGGTTGGGGAGGGGCGGCTGAAGCTTTCTTT
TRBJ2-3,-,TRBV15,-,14,CATSRDTDTDTQYF,TGTGCCACCAGCAGGGACACGGACACAGATACGCAGTATTTT
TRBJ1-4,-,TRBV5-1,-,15,CASRGKGMENEKLFF,TGCGCCAGCAGGGGAAAGGGGATGGAGAATGAAAAACTGTTTTTT
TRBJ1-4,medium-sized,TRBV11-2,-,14,CASSPPGTNEKLFF,TGTGCCAGCAGCCCACCCGGGACAAATGAAAAACTGTTTTTT
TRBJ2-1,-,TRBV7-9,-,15,CASSLTAGAHHEQFF,TGTGCCAGCAGCTTAACGGCGGGGGCCCACCATGAGCAGTTCTTC
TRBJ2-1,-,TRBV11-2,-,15,CASSLRARAADEQFF,TGTGCCAGCAGCTTGCGGGCCAGAGCGGCGGATGAGCAGTTCTTC
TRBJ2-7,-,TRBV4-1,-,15,CASSLTLPLADEQYF,TGCGCCAGCAGCTTGACACTTCCCCTTGCGGACGAGCAGTACTTC
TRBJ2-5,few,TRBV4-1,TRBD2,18,CASSQDRVSGGLVETQYF,TGCGCCAGCAGCCAAGACCGAGTTAGCGGGGGCCTAGTGGAGACCCAGTACTTC
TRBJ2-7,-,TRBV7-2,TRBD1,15,CASSLVGTGKYEQYF,TGTGCCAGCAGCTTAGTGGGGACAGGGAAATACGAGCAGTACTTC
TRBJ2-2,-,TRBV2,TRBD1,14,CASRTGGGRGELFF,TGTGCCAGCAGGACAGGGGGCGGCCGCGGGGAGCTGTTTTTT
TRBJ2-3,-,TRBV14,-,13,CASSWTEMDTQYF,TGTGCCAGCAGTTGGACAGAGATGGATACGCAGTATTTT
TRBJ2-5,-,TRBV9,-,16,CASSVGHASHQETQYF,TGTGCCAGCAGCGTAGGACATGCGAGCCATCAAGAGACCCAGTACTTC
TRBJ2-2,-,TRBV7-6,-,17,CASSSPELRPNTGELFF,TGTGCCAGCAGCTCCCCCGAGTTGAGGCCGAACACCGGGGAGCTGTTTTTT
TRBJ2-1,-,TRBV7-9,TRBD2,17,CASSSGRGLAGYNEQFF,TGTGCCAGCAGCTCAGGGAGGGGACTAGCGGGGTACAATGAGCAGTTCTTC
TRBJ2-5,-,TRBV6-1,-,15,CASSDVAGEAETQYF,TGTGCCAGCAGTGATGTAGCCGGGGAGGCGGAGACCCAGTACTTC
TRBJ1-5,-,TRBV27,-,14,CASRPGVSGQPQHF,TGTGCCAGCAGGCCGGGGGTAAGTGGTCAGCCCCAGCATTTT
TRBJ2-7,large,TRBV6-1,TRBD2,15,CASSEASGGAYEQYF,TGTGCCAGCAGTGAAGCTAGCGGGGGGGCCTACGAGCAGTACTTC
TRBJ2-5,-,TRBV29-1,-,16,CSVEGARGDLIETQYF,TGCAGCGTTGAAGGGGCCAGGGGTGATTTGATTGAGACCCAGTACTTC
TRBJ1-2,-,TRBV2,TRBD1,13,CASSRDRVGGYTF,TGTGCCAGCAGCCGAGACAGGGTTGGCGGCTACACCTTC
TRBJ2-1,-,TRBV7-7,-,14,CASSRHLGPNEQFF,TGTGCTAGCAGCCGACACTTGGGGCCCAATGAGCAGTTCTTC
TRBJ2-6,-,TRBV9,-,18,CASSVRTGPLSGANVLTF,TGTGCCAGCAGCGTTCGGACGGGCCCCCTCTCTGGGGCCAACGTCCTGACTTTC
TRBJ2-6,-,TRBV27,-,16,CASSFAQISGANVLTF,TGTGCCAGCAGTTTTGCACAGATCTCTGGGGCCAACGTCCTGACTTTC
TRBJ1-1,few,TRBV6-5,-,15,CASSYSFSGNTEAFF,TGTGCCAGCAGTTACTCGTTCTCAGGGAACACTGAAGCTTTCTTT
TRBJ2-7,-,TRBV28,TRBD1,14,CASTGQGVSYEQYF,TGTGCCAGCACCGGACAGGGCGTTTCCTACGAGCAGTACTTC
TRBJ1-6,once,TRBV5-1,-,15,CASSPGGANNSPLHF,TGCGCCAGCAGCCCGGGAGGGGCGAATAATTCACCCCTCCACTTT
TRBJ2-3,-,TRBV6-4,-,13,CASSDGTTDTQYF,TGTGCCAGCAGTGACGGGACTACAGATACGCAGTATTTT
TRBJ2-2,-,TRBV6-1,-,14,CASSETADTGELFF,TGTGCCAGCAGTGAAACGGCAGATACCGGGGAGCTGTTTTTT
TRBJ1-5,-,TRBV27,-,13,CASSFDGNQPQHF,TGTGCCAGCAGTTTTGATGGGAATCAGCCCCAGCATTTT
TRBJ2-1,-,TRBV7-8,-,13,CASSSRGSQGKFF,TGTGCCAGCAGCTCCAGAGGGAGCCAGGGCAAGTTCTTC
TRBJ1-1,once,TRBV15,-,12,CATTPGGTEAFF,TGTGCCACCACCCCCGGGGGCACTGAAGCTTTCTTT
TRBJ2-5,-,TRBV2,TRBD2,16,CASSEAWRGGQETQYF,TGTGCCAGCAGTGAAGCGTGGCGGGGGGGACAAGAGACCCAGTACTTC
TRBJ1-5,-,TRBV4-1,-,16,CASSQVETTGNQPQHF,TGCGCCAGCAGCCAAGTGGAAACGACGGGCAATCAGCCCCAGCATTTT
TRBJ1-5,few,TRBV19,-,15,CASSITPYSNQPQHF,TGTGCCAGTAGTATAACCCCTTATAGCAATCAGCCCCAGCATTTT